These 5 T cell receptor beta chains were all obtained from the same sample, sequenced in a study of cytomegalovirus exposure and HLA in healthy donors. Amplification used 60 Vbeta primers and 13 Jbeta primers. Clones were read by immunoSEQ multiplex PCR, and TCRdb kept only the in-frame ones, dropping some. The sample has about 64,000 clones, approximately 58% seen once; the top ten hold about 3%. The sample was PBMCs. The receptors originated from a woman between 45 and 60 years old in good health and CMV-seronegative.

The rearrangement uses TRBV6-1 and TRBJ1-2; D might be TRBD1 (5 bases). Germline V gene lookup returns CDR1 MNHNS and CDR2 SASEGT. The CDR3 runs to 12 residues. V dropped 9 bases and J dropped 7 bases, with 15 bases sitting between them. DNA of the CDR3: TGTGCCAGTAAACCGGGGGTAGGTGGCTACACCTTC. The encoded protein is CASKPGVGGYTF.

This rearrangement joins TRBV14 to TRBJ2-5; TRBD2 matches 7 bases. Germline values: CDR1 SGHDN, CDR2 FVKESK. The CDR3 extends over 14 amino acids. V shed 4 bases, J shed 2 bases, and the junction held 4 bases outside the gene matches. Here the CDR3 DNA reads TGTGCCAGCAGCCGAATCGGGGGGCAAGAGACCCAGTACTTC. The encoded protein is CASSRIGGQETQYF. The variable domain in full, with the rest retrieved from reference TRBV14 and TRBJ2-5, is EAGVTQFPSHSVIEKGQTVTLRCDPISGHDNLYWYRRVMGKEIKFLLHFVKESKQDESGMPNNRFLAERTGGTYSTLKVQPAELEDSGVYFCASSRIGGQETQYFGPGTRLLVL.

The CDR3 region is CASSFRIGTSGSHEQYF. The CDR3 DNA reads TGTGCCAGCAGTTTTCGAATCGGGACTAGCGGGAGCCACGAGCAGTACTTC. This chain links TRBV28 with TRBJ2-7; 14 bases align to TRBD2. The ends lost 3 bases at V and 5 bases at J; junction bases unmatched: 9. CDR3 length: 17 amino acids. Germline loops: CDR1 MDHEN, CDR2 SYDVKM.

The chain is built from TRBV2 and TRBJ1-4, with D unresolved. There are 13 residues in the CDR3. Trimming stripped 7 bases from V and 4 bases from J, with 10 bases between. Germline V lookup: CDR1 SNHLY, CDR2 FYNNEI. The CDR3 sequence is CASINSLNEKLFF. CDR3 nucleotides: TGTGCCAGCATCAACAGCCTTAATGAAAAACTGTTTTTT.

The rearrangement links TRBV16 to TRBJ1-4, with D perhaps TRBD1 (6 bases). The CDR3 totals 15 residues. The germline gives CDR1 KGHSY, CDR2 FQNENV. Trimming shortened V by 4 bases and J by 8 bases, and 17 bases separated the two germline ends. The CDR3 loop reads CASSPYRDPKEKLFF. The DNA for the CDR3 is TGTGCCAGCAGCCCCTACAGGGACCCCAAGGAAAAACTGTTTTTT. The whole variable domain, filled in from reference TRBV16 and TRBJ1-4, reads GEEVAQTPKHLVRGEGQKAKLYCAPIKGHSYVFWYQQVLKNEFKFLISFQNENVFDETGMPKERFSAKCLPNSPCSLEIQATKLEDSAVYFCASSPYRDPKEKLFFGSGTQLSVL.